This T cell receptor (beta chain) comes out of a study of blood T cell repertoires in COVID-19. Assay: immunoSEQ multiplex PCR; the TCRdb copy retains only in-frame clones and omits some. The top ten clones hold roughly 6.8% of a sample with around 370,000 clones, nearly 90% of them seen once. The sample consisted of peripheral blood. This receptor was taken from a man between 18 and 35 years old with active or convalescent COVID-19.

The CDR3 nucleotides are TGTGCCAGCAGCGCGGGACTAGCGGGGATCAATGAGCAGTTCTTC. As protein: CASSAGLAGINEQFF. The chain couples TRBV9 to TRBJ2-1; TRBD2 aligns across 13 bases. The CDR3 runs to 15 residues. The trim removed 3 bases at V and 6 bases at J, leaving 3 bases unmatched. Germline V gives CDR1 SGDLS, CDR2 YYNGEE.